One and the same sample provided the 32 T cell receptor beta chains below, sequenced in a study of metastatic and nonmetastatic thyroid tumors. Nobody among the patients had been given any treatment before thyroid surgery. TCRdb re-analyzed the PCR reads through MiXCR. Here the sample spans 30,000 to 40,000 clones, about 29% being singletons. Input material: blood. The receptor source for this set is a female donor with papillary thyroid cancer or a benign thyroid nodule (not recorded which). Some clones in this sample may be carry-over from other donors' samples.

The chain combines TRBV2 with TRBJ2-5, with D perhaps TRBD1 (6 bases). The germline CDR1 and CDR2 sequences are SNHLY and FYNNEI. CDR3 length equals 13 residues. V was clipped by 5 bases and J by 8 bases, with 15 bases between them. CDR3 nucleotide sequence: TGTGCCAGCAGTTCAGGGGTCCGGGATACCCAGTACTTC. Its protein product is CASSSGVRDTQYF.

This clone was counted a few times. The chain recombines TRBV24-1 with TRBJ2-1; the D gene is possibly TRBD1 (6 bases). Germline V gene sequence: CDR1 KGHDR, CDR2 SFDVKD. This CDR3 comprises 14 residues. The ends were cut back, 4 bases at V and 9 bases at J, with 15 bases in the middle. CDR3 sequence (DNA): TGTGCCACCAGTGACTTAAAGGACAGCAGTGAGCAGTTCTTC. Its protein product is CATSDLKDSSEQFF.

The chain carries TRBV5-1 and TRBJ1-2; tentative D call: TRBD1 (5 bases). CDR1 is SGHRS and CDR2 is YFSETQ in the germline V gene. The CDR3 runs 13 residues. V gave up 0 bases and J gave up 7 bases, with 10 bases separating them. CDR3 nucleotides: TGCGCCAGCAGCTTGGAGCAGGGAGTTGGCTACACCTTC. It translates to CASSLEQGVGYTF.

This clone has a count of ten or more. The chain couples TRBV2 to TRBJ2-3; TRBD2 agrees at 12 bases. The CDR3 is 16 amino acids. V trimming: 6 bases; J trimming: 0 bases; junction bases outside the gene matches: 4. CDR1 SNHLY and CDR2 FYNNEI come from the germline V gene. The DNA of the CDR3 is TGTGCCAGCAGAATGACTAGCGGGAGAAGCACAGATACGCAGTATTTT. Translation: CASRMTSGRSTDTQYF. Looking up the rest from reference TRBV2 and TRBJ2-3 gives the full variable domain: EPEVTQTPSHQVTQMGQEVILRCVPISNHLYFYWYRQILGQKVEFLVSFYNNEISEKSEIFDDQFSVERPDGSNFTLKIRSTKLEDSAMYFCASRMTSGRSTDTQYFGPGTRLTVL.

This clone was seen at least ten times. The sample has other DNA sequences that encode this CDR3 too. V is TRBV20-1 and J is TRBJ2-2, with TRBD2 matching over 8 bases. Germline CDR1 DFQATT, CDR2 SNEGSKA (reference sequence). J lost 1 base, V lost 3 bases, and 1 base had no gene match. The CDR3 loop spans 14 amino acids. The CDR3 nucleotides read TGCAGTGCTAGGAGCGGGGGGAACACCGGGGAGCTGTTTTTT. It yields the protein CSARSGGNTGELFF.

This clone has more than one count but fewer than ten. The chain combines TRBV27 with TRBJ2-3; no firm D call. The CDR3 consists of 12 residues. Germline V CDR1 and CDR2: MNHEY, SMNVEV (reference sequence). Trimming cost V 7 bases and J 2 bases, with 7 bases left between them. The CDR3 DNA follows: TGTGCCAGCACTGACGCCACAGATACGCAGTATTTT. This translates into CASTDATDTQYF.

The J gene is TRBJ1-5, the V gene TRBV6-1; D ambiguous. Germline V gene sequence: CDR1 MNHNS, CDR2 SASEGT. The V gene lost 6 bases and the J gene lost 6 bases, with 9 bases spanning the gap. This CDR3 contains 12 residues. This CDR3 reads CASRTSGQPQHF. The DNA of the CDR3 is TGTGCCAGCAGAACCTCTGGTCAGCCCCAGCATTTT.

In its sample, this clone was seen many times. The chain couples TRBV5-1 to TRBJ2-1; TRBD2 matches at 8 bases. Trimming at V came to 0 bases and at J to 5 bases, leaving 4 bases not matched to a gene. CDR3 length: 15 residues. Germline V lookup: CDR1 SGHRS, CDR2 YFSETQ. The CDR3 sequence is CASSLDGGAHNEQFF. The CDR3, as DNA: TGCGCCAGCAGCTTGGACGGGGGGGCCCACAATGAGCAGTTCTTC.

V is TRBV20-1 and J is TRBJ1-3, with TRBD1 matching 7 bases. Germline CDR1 and CDR2: DFQATT and SNEGSKA (reference sequence). The CDR3 contains 15 residues. V dropped 3 bases and J dropped 5; count of bases not matched to a gene: 10. CDR3 in amino acids: CSARATGAHRNTIYF. CDR3 coding DNA: TGCAGTGCTAGGGCCACAGGGGCCCACCGAAACACCATATATTTT.

This clone was detected many times. The gene calls are TRBV20-1 and TRBJ1-1; the match to TRBD1 covers 7 bases. The ends lost 4 bases at V and 3 bases at J; junction bases unmatched: 17. CDR3 length: 17 amino acids. The germline gives CDR1 DFQATT, CDR2 SNEGSKA (reference sequence). This chain's CDR3 is CSANPGQASQGDTEAFF. CDR3 sequence (DNA): TGCAGTGCTAACCCCGGACAGGCCTCCCAGGGGGACACTGAAGCTTTCTTT.

The chain employs TRBV4-1 and TRBJ2-7, with D uncertain. The germline gives CDR1 MGHRA, CDR2 YSYEKL. Trimming pared 9 bases from V and 5 bases from J, leaving 8 bases between. The CDR3 is 10 amino acids. This CDR3 is CARISDEQYF. The CDR3 coding sequence is TGCGCCAGAATCAGTGACGAGCAGTACTTC.

This clone occurred many times. At one end the junction does not follow the germline gene, possibly because of a read error. This chain uses TRBV11-2 with TRBJ2-1, with 8 bases that match TRBD2. This CDR3 has 15 residues. Per the germline V gene, CDR1 is SGHAT and CDR2 is FQNNGV. The CDR3 protein is CASGLAGSSYNEQFF. The CDR3 DNA sequence: TGTGCCAGCGGCTTAGCGGGATCTTCCTACAATGAGCAGTTCTTC.

The table lists this clone with a few counts. Since a much larger clone is just one base distant, this may be a read error. V gene TRBV20-1 combines with J gene TRBJ2-4; weak D call: TRBD2 (5 bases). Trimming shortened V by 1 base and J by 5 bases, and 18 bases separated the two germline ends. Germline V gene lookup returns CDR1 DFQATT and CDR2 SNEGSKA (reference sequence). This CDR3 region has 16 residues. CDR3 DNA: TGCAGTGCTAGAGGCCCGGTCTCCGAGAGGGAAAACATTCAGTACTTC. This encodes CSARGPVSERENIQYF.

This clone occurred many times. The V gene is TRBV7-3, the J gene TRBJ1-2; D gene unclear. The CDR3 is made up of 15 amino acids. CDR1 SGHTA and CDR2 FQGTGA come from the germline V gene. Trimming shortened V by 2 bases and J by 8 bases, and 18 bases separated the two germline ends. The CDR3 nucleotides are TGTGCCAGCAGCTTAGGGCCCGGCCGCCTGGGGGGCTACACCTTC. It specifies CASSLGPGRLGGYTF.

In its sample, this clone ranks as medium-sized (0.01 to 0.1%). The genes are TRBV20-1 and TRBJ1-1; maybe TRBD1 (5 bases). The ends were cut back, 6 bases at V and 0 bases at J, with 11 bases in the middle. The CDR3 length is 13 residues. Germline loops: CDR1 DFQATT, CDR2 SNEGSKA (reference sequence). The chain's CDR3 is CSAPGPMNTEAFF. The CDR3 DNA reads TGCAGTGCGCCGGGACCGATGAACACTGAAGCTTTCTTT.

This clone was counted only a few times. The genes are TRBV12-3 or TRBV12-4 and TRBJ2-7, with D possibly being TRBD2 (6 bases). V lost 7 bases to trimming and J lost 3 bases, with 13 bases between them. The CDR3 runs 13 residues. In DNA form, the CDR3 reads TGTGCCAGCATTCGGGGGTCCCGCTACGAGCAGTACTTC. Its translation: CASIRGSRYEQYF.

CDR3 nucleotides: TGTGCCAGCTCACCCGGACAGTTCGTGGTCGTCTCTGAAAAACTGTTTTTT. The encoded protein is CASSPGQFVVVSEKLFF. The chain combines TRBV18 with TRBJ1-4; D possibly corresponds to TRBD1 (6 bases). Germline CDR1 KGHSH, CDR2 LQKENI. V lost 3 bases and J lost 7, with 21 bases in between. This CDR3 comprises 17 residues.

With respect to this clone: A read error may produce the germline difference seen at one junction end. The chain uses TRBV19 and TRBJ1-1, with TRBD1 identical over 7 bases. Germline V CDR1 and CDR2: LNHDA, SQIVND (reference sequence). This CDR3 region has 15 residues. The CDR3 reads CASSRGDSMNNEAFF. In DNA form, the CDR3 reads TGTGCCAGTAGTAGGGGGGACAGCATGAACAATGAAGCTTTCTTT.

The chain combines TRBV20-1 with TRBJ2-7; 8 nucleotides align to TRBD2. The V gene end was trimmed by 3 bases and the J gene end by 0 bases; junction bases not matched to a gene: 7. This CDR3 is built from 15 residues. Germline CDR1 DFQATT, CDR2 SNEGSKA (reference sequence). The CDR3 is CSASIPTSGSYEQYF. The CDR3 coding sequence is TGCAGTGCTAGCATCCCAACTAGCGGCTCCTACGAGCAGTACTTC.

The chain is built from TRBV15 and TRBJ1-1, with D unresolved. The CDR3 extends over 15 amino acids. Trimming pared 1 base from V and 6 bases from J, leaving 15 bases between. Germline V CDR1 and CDR2: LNHNV, YYDKDF (reference sequence). The DNA of the CDR3 is TGTGCCACCAGCAGAGCTCGAGGAGGGATTGCTGAAGCTTTCTTT. Translated: CATSRARGGIAEAFF.

In its sample, this clone was seen many times. The V and J genes are TRBV27 and TRBJ2-2; no definite D call. With 5 bases removed from V and 4 bases from J, the gap between germline ends came to 11 bases. Germline-derived CDR1 and CDR2 are MNHEY and SMNVEV (reference sequence). The CDR3 extends over 14 amino acids. CDR3 nucleotides: TGTGCCAGCAGTACCGCCGTAGGCACCGGGGAGCTGTTTTTT. Translation gives CASSTAVGTGELFF.

Comments on this clone: The junction does not match germline at one end; this may be a read error. This rearrangement joins TRBV20-1 to TRBJ1-3; no clear D gene. This CDR3 is 15 amino acids long. Germline assignment: CDR1 DFQATT and CDR2 SNEGSKA (reference sequence). The CDR3 region is CSARTDGTAGNTIYF. CDR3 coding DNA: TGCAGTGCTAGGACTGACGGAACCGCTGGTAACACCATATATTTT.

This clone is deemed medium-sized (0.01 to 0.1%). This chain links TRBV20-1 with TRBJ2-2; D is unclear. Germline CDR1 DFQATT, CDR2 SNEGSKA (reference sequence). The V end lost 0 bases, the J end lost 4 bases, and 12 bases lay between the germline ends. The CDR3 totals 15 residues. CDR3 sequence reads: CSARDPRTATGELFF. The CDR3 nucleotides read TGCAGTGCTAGAGATCCCAGGACCGCCACCGGGGAGCTGTTTTTT.

With regard to this clone: At one end, the junction sequence differs from germline, possibly due to a read error. CDR3 DNA: TGCGCCTGCAGCTTAGAGGTGATAAGCTCTGGGTCCAACGTCCTGACTTTC. It translates to CACSLEVISSGSNVLTF. The V call is TRBV5-1, the J call TRBJ2-6; D ambiguous. The germline V gene encodes CDR1 SGHRS and CDR2 YFSETQ. There are 17 residues in the CDR3.

This clone has more than one count but fewer than ten. The chain employs TRBV20-1 and TRBJ2-7; no clear D. Trimming shortened V by 6 bases and J by 3 bases, and 15 bases separated the two germline ends. The CDR3 covers 13 residues. CDR1 is DFQATT and CDR2 is SNEGSKA in the germline V gene (reference sequence). The CDR3 DNA is TGCAGTGCCAGCCCTATACCGCTCTACGAGCAGTACTTC. The encoded protein is CSASPIPLYEQYF.

This clone has ten or more counts. The V and J genes are TRBV19 and TRBJ2-3; D may be TRBD1 (5 bases). Trimming removed 5 bases from V and 4 bases from J, with 13 bases in between. The CDR3 length is 14 residues. Germline assignment: CDR1 LNHDA and CDR2 SQIVND (reference sequence). The CDR3 region has the DNA TGTGCCAGTAGTTTACAGGCTCGCGCAGATACGCAGTATTTT. This translates into CASSLQARADTQYF.

This rearrangement joins TRBV7-2 to TRBJ1-2; D unresolved. V dropped 2 bases and J dropped 7 bases, with 11 bases sitting between them. The CDR3 is 13 residues long. The germline V gene encodes CDR1 SGHTA and CDR2 FQGNSA. CDR3 residues: CASSLHPEGGYTF. CDR3 nucleotide sequence: TGTGCCAGCAGCTTACACCCGGAGGGTGGCTACACCTTC.

Notes on this clone: Here the CDR3 omits its conserved ending phenylalanine or tryptophan, so a read error is the likely source. In DNA, the CDR3 is TGTGCCAGCAGGCCAGGCAGGGGCCAGCATGTT. Translating gives CASRPGRGQHV. The rearrangement joins TRBV7-9 to TRBJ1-5, with D possibly matching TRBD1 (6 bases). CDR1 is SEHNR and CDR2 is FQNEAQ in the germline V gene (reference sequence). Trimming cost V 6 bases and J 12 bases, with 12 bases left between them. This CDR3 has 11 residues.

Notes on this clone: One end of the junction is discordant with germline, which a read error may explain. The chain joins TRBV20-1 to TRBJ1-4; no clear D. CDR3 length: 15 amino acids. Germline-derived CDR1 and CDR2 are DFQATT and SNEGSKA (reference sequence). The CDR3 reads CSDRDHGGDNEKLFF. In DNA, the CDR3 is TGCAGTGATAGAGATCACGGCGGGGATAATGAAAAACTGTTTTTT.

In this sample, this clone turned up a few times. The rearrangement joins TRBV4-1 to TRBJ2-1; 11 bases are a match to TRBD2. V shed 4 bases and J 10 bases; nucleotides not matched to a gene: 6. There are 14 residues in the CDR3. Germline CDR1 reads MGHRA; CDR2 reads YSYEKL. The CDR3 reads CASSLTSGSGEQFF. In nucleotides, the CDR3 is TGCGCCAGCAGCCTAACTAGCGGGAGTGGGGAGCAGTTCTTC.

Concerning this clone itself: Other DNA sequences in this specimen translate into the identical CDR3. The chain employs TRBV28 and TRBJ2-7; the match to TRBD1 covers 9 bases. This CDR3 contains 17 residues. Germline V lookup: CDR1 MDHEN, CDR2 SYDVKM. V shed 10 bases, J shed 4 bases, and the junction held 20 bases outside the gene matches. The CDR3 region is CATTVTGTGTFGYEQYF. CDR3 nucleotides: TGTGCCACCACCGTAACCGGGACAGGGACTTTCGGGTACGAGCAGTACTTC.

This clone has a count of ten or more. The rearrangement links TRBV20-1 to TRBJ1-2; D is unresolved. Germline CDR1 DFQATT, CDR2 SNEGSKA (reference sequence). This CDR3 has 11 residues. With 3 bases removed from V and 4 bases from J, the gap between germline ends came to 6 bases. DNA for the CDR3: TGCAGTGCTAGTAACAGCTATGGCTACACCTTC. Protein sequence: CSASNSYGYTF.